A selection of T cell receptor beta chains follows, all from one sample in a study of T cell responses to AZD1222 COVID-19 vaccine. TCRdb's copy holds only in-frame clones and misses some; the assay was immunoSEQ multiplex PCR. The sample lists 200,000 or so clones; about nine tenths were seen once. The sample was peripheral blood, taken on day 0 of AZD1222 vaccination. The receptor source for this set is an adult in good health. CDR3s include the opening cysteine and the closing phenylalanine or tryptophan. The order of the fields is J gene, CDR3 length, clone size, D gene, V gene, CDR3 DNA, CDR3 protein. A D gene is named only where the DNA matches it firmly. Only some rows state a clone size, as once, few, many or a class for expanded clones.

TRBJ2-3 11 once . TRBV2 TGTGCCAGCAGTTTTACAGATACGCAGTATTTT CASSFTDTQYF
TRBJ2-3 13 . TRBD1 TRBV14 TGTGCCAGCAGCCGGGACAGTTGGAGCGGGCAGTATTTT CASSRDSWSGQYF
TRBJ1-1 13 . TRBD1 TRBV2 TGTGCCAGCCGTGGAGGGGGCTTGACTGAAGCTTTCTTT CASRGGGLTEAFF
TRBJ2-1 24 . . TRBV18 TGTGCCAGCTCACCGAGTGGTTACCGGGACAGGGAGTCTAGCGGGAGTTCCTCCTACAATGAGCAGTTCTTC CASSPSGYRDRESSGSSSYNEQFF
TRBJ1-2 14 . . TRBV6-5 TGTGCCAGCAGCCCCCCTGGAGGGACGGATGGCTACACCTTC CASSPPGGTDGYTF
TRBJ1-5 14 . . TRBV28 TGTGCCAGCAGCGGGACCGTCCGCAATCAGCCCCAGCATTTT CASSGTVRNQPQHF
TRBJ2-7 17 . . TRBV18 TGTGCCAGCTCAGGGGGATCGACCGGACGGGGGTTTATGGAGCAGTACTTC CASSGGSTGRGFMEQYF
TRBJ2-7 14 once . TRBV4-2 TGTGCCAGCAGCCAAGCGGATCCGGGCTACGAGCAGTACTTC CASSQADPGYEQYF
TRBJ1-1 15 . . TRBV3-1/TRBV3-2 TGTGCCAGCAGCCAAGATGGGAGTCGGGTCGCTGAAGCTTTCTTT CASSQDGSRVAEAFF
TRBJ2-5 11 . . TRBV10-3 TGTGCCAGCCAGGGGCAAGAGACCCAGTACTTC CASQGQETQYF
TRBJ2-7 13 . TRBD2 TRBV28 TGTGCCAGCAGGCTAGCGGTAGATTTTGGGCAGTACTTC CASRLAVDFGQYF
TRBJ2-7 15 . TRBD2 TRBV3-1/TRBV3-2 TGTGCCAGCAGCCAAGCCCCGGGAGGAGGATACGAGCAGTACTTC CASSQAPGGGYEQYF
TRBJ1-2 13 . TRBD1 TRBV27 TGTGCCAGCAGCCCTGGGACAGCGAGTGGCTACACCTTC CASSPGTASGYTF
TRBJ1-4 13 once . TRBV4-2 TGTGCCAGCAGCCAGGGGGGGGCGGAAAAACTGTTTTTT CASSQGGAEKLFF
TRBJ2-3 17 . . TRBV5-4 TGTGCCAGCAGCTTGCTTGGCAGACGGGGAGGTGAAGATACGCAGTATTTT CASSLLGRRGGEDTQYF
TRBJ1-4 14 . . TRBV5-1 TGCGCCAGCAGCTTGGCCACAACTAATGAAAAACTGTTTTTT CASSLATTNEKLFF
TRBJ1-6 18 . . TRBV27 TGTGCCAGCAGTTCGCGAGTCCGGGCGCAATTATATAATTCACCCCTCCACTTT CASSSRVRAQLYNSPLHF
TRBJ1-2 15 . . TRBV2 TGTGCCAGCAGAAGTGGGGCAGGGAAGAACTATGGCTACACCTTC CASRSGAGKNYGYTF
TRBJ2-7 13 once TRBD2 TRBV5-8 TGTGCCAGCAGCCGGGGGGACTCCTACGAGCAGTACTTC CASSRGDSYEQYF
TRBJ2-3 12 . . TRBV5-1 TGCGCCAGCAGCTTGGACACAGATACGCAGTATTTT CASSLDTDTQYF
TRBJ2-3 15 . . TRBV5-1 TGCGCCAGCAGCTTAGGGGGGTTGAGCACAGATACGCAGTATTTT CASSLGGLSTDTQYF
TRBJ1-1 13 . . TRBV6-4 TGTGCCAGTAGCCAGACAGGGAACACTGAAGCTTTCTTT CASSQTGNTEAFF
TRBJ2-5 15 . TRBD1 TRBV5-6 TGTGCCAGCAGGTTCTCACCAGGGGGTACGGAGACCCAGTACTTC CASRFSPGGTETQYF
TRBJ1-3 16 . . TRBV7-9 TGTGCCAGCAGCTTTCATAGCACCTCCTCTGGAAACACCATATATTTT CASSFHSTSSGNTIYF
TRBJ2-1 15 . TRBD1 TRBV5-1 TGCGCCAGCAGCCCCGGGCAGGGGGCTTACAATGAGCAGTTCTTC CASSPGQGAYNEQFF
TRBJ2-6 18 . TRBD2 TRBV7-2 TGTGCCAGCAGCGTCACTAGCGGGGCCCTCTCTGGGGCCAACGTCCTGACTTTC CASSVTSGALSGANVLTF
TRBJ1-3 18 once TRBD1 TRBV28 TGTGCCAGCAGCATGTGGGGGACAGGAGTTGGAGACGGAAACACCATATATTTT CASSMWGTGVGDGNTIYF
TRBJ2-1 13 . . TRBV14 TGTGCCAGCAGCCAAGTAATCCTAGGCGAGCAGTTCTTC CASSQVILGEQFF
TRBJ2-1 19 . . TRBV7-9 TGTGCCAGCAGCCGACCGCAGGGATCCCCCCGAAAGAGCTACAATGAGCAGTTCTTC CASSRPQGSPRKSYNEQFF
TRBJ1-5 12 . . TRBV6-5 TGTGCCAGCAGTTTGGGCGGTCAGCCCCAGCATTTT CASSLGGQPQHF
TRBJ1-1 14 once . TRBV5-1 TGCGCCAGCAGCGTGGGGGGAATGAACACTGAAGCTTTCTTT CASSVGGMNTEAFF
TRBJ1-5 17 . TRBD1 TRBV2 TGTGCCAGCAGTGAGAGCGCGGGACAGTGGAGCAATCAGCCCCAGCATTTT CASSESAGQWSNQPQHF
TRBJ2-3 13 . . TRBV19 TGTGCCAGTAGTGCGGGTTACACAGATACGCAGTATTTT CASSAGYTDTQYF
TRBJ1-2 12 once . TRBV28 TGTGCCAGCACCTTTAGGTCCAGGGGTTCTTTCTTC CASTFRSRGSFF
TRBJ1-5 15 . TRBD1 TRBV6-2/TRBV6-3 TGTGCCAGCAGCTCCCCAACAGGGGAGCGGCAGCCCCAGCATTTT CASSSPTGERQPQHF
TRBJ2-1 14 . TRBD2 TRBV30 TGTGCCTCTTCTAGCGGGGGGGATCACAATGAGCAGTTCTTC CASSSGGDHNEQFF
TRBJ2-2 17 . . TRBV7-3 TGTGCCAGCAGCCACGAGGTAGGCAGGGGAGGAACCGGGGAGCTGTTTTTT CASSHEVGRGGTGELFF
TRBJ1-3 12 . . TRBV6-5 TGTGCCAGCAGTCCTTCTGGAAACACCATATATTTT CASSPSGNTIYF
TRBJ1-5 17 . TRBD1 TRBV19 TGTGCCAGTAGTCCGACGTCAGGGGGCCGACTAAATCAGCCCCAGCATTTT CASSPTSGGRLNQPQHF
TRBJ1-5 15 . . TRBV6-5 TGTGCCAGCACAAGTAGGGGATTAGAAGGGCAGCCCCAGCATTTT CASTSRGLEGQPQHF
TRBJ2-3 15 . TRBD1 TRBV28 TGTGCCAGCAGTTTGGGAGGACAGGGGACAGATACGCAGTATTTT CASSLGGQGTDTQYF
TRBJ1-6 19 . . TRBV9 TGTGCCAGCAGCGTAATATTCGAGGACGGACAGAAGTATAATTCACCCCTCCACTTT CASSVIFEDGQKYNSPLHF